The 25 T cell receptor beta chains below all came from one sample that was sequenced in a study of T-cell reconstitution after alpha-beta-depleted transplantation in children. The library targeted TCRbeta and was prepared with unique molecular identifiers. TCRdb reprocessed the PCR reads via MiXCR and lists one record per CDR3 protein. The sample records about 260,000 distinct CDR3 sequences, 11% being singletons. Sequencing used peripheral blood, obtained 180 days after TCRalphabeta/CD19-depleted stem cell transplant. Receptors originate from a male patient aged 2 to 10 who had a stem cell transplant for chronic granulomatous disease, so the T cells may come from the graft donor.

This clonotype was picked up many times. The V and J genes are TRBV27 and TRBJ2-6; no clear D. The CDR3 is 18 amino acids. V gave up 5 bases and J gave up 0 bases, with 17 bases separating them. Germline V gene data show CDR1 as MNHEY and CDR2 as SMNVEV (reference sequence). The CDR3: CASSPVGVLLSGANVLTF. CDR3 coding DNA: TGTGCCAGCAGTCCCGTTGGGGTTCTCCTCTCTGGGGCCAACGTCCTGACTTTC.

This clonotype showed up many times. The chain employs TRBV29-1 and TRBJ2-1; 11 bases agree with TRBD2. The CDR3 is made up of 16 amino acids. The V gene's germline CDR1 is SQVTM and CDR2 ANQGSEA. J gave up 4 bases and V 0 bases, and 5 bases lay outside the gene matches. CDR3 sequence (DNA): TGCAGCGTTGAAGAGTCTAGCGGGAGGATATACAATGAGCAGTTCTTC. Amino acids: CSVEESSGRIYNEQFF.

This clonotype was seen at least ten times. Here the CDR3 reads CASSFQSRVGSYEQYF. As DNA, the CDR3 is TGTGCCAGCAGCTTCCAAAGCAGGGTAGGGTCCTACGAGCAGTACTTC. This chain joins TRBV7-2 and TRBJ2-7, with TRBD1 as a possible D gene (5 bases). CDR1 is SGHTA, CDR2 FQGNSA, per germline. The ends were cut back, 3 bases at V and 1 base at J, with 16 bases in the middle. CDR3 length: 16 amino acids.

This clonotype was recorded many times. V is TRBV27 and J is TRBJ2-5, with a weak D call TRBD2 (5 bases). Germline lookup yields CDR1 MNHEY and CDR2 SMNVEV (reference sequence). V lost 3 bases to trimming and J lost 5 bases, with 10 bases between them. The length of the CDR3 is 13 residues. The DNA for the CDR3 is TGTGCCAGCAGTTTCTCTACGGGGGAGACCCAGTACTTC. Translating it yields CASSFSTGETQYF.

This clonotype was counted ten times or more. The rearrangement links TRBV12-3 or TRBV12-4 to TRBJ1-1, with D perhaps matching TRBD1 (5 bases). CDR3 length: 12 amino acids. Trimming left V 3 bases short and J 14 bases short, with 16 bases between. CDR3 DNA: TGTGCCAGCAGTTTGTCTCCGGGGCGCCCATTCTTT. Translated, it gives CASSLSPGRPFF.

In this sample, this clonotype turned up many times. The rearrangement uses TRBV7-8 and TRBJ2-3; 9 bases match TRBD2. This CDR3 spans 16 amino acids. Germline CDR1 is SGHVS and CDR2 is FQNEAQ. The CDR3 DNA reads as TGTGCTTCTCAAACTGGGGTAGCGGGAGTTGCAGATACGCAGTATTTT. It specifies CASQTGVAGVADTQYF. Looking up the rest from reference TRBV7-8 and TRBJ2-3 gives the full variable domain: GAGVSQSPRYKVAKRGQDVALRCDPISGHVSLFWYQQALGQGPEFLTYFQNEAQLDKSGLPSDRFFAERPEGSVSTLKIQRTQQEDSAVYLCASQTGVAGVADTQYFGPGTRLTVL.

There are many counts of this clonotype. The chain is built from TRBV28 and TRBJ2-7, with 9 positions matching TRBD1. CDR1 MDHEN and CDR2 SYDVKM come from the germline V gene. The CDR3 has 15 residues. J lost 0 bases, V lost 3 bases, and 3 bases had no gene match. The CDR3 bases are TGTGCCAGCAGTTTCCGGGACAGGGTCTCCTACGAGCAGTACTTC. Residues: CASSFRDRVSYEQYF.

This clonotype was detected many times. J is TRBJ1-1 and V is TRBV4-3, with D uncertain. V shed 0 bases and J shed 0 bases, with 5 bases lying between them. Germline lookup yields CDR1 LGHNA and CDR2 YSLEER. CDR3 length: 14 amino acids. CDR3 sequence: CASSQERLNTEAFF. DNA of the CDR3: TGCGCCAGCAGCCAAGAACGGCTGAACACTGAAGCTTTCTTT.

The table lists this clonotype with many counts. V gene TRBV20-1 combines with J gene TRBJ2-5, with D possibly being TRBD1 (6 bases). Germline CDR1 and CDR2: DFQATT and SNEGSKA (reference sequence). The length of the CDR3 is 10 residues. Trimming left V 6 bases short and J 7 bases short, with 9 bases between. This CDR3 is CSAEGVTQYF. The DNA for the CDR3 is TGCAGTGCCGAGGGGGTGACCCAGTACTTC.

The table lists this clonotype with a few counts. This rearrangement joins TRBV18 to TRBJ1-5; D not certain. The CDR3 contains 12 residues. Germline CDR1 is KGHSH and CDR2 is LQKENI. Deletions cut 2 bases from V and 6 bases from J, with 5 bases between. This CDR3 is CASSPDSQPQHF. In DNA form, the CDR3 reads TGTGCCAGCTCACCAGATAGTCAGCCCCAGCATTTT.

The chain carries TRBV28 and TRBJ2-5, with D unresolved. The V end lost 2 bases, the J end lost 1 base, and 8 bases lay between the germline ends. This CDR3 is 14 amino acids long. Germline-derived CDR1 and CDR2 are MDHEN and SYDVKM. CDR3 sequence reads: CASSLKGPQETQYF. The CDR3 DNA reads as TGTGCCAGCAGTTTAAAGGGCCCCCAAGAGACCCAGTACTTC.

This clonotype is a singleton in its sample. The chain recombines TRBV7-2 with TRBJ2-5; D is ambiguous. The end of the DNA aligns better with TRBJ2-7, so the J call may be wrong. Per germline, CDR1 SGHTA and CDR2 FQGNSA. The CDR3 is 13 residues long. The CDR3: CASSFSPPYEQYV. The CDR3 nucleotides read TGTGCCAGCAGCTTCAGCCCCCCATACGAGCAGTACGTC.

This clonotype was seen a few times. This sequence joins TRBV30 and TRBJ2-1; D is tentatively TRBD1 or TRBD2 (5 bases each). CDR3 size: 15 residues. The V end lost 3 bases, the J end lost 5 bases, and 17 bases lay between the germline ends. Germline CDR1 and CDR2: GTSNPN and SVGIG (reference sequence). CDR3 DNA: TGTGCCTGGAGCTCGGAGAGGGACCTAGACAATGAGCAGTTCTTC. Translated: CAWSSERDLDNEQFF.

This clonotype was recorded many times. The rearrangement uses TRBV4-1 and TRBJ2-2, with TRBD2 matching 12 bases. Looked up from germline, CDR1 is MGHRA and CDR2 is YSYEKL. V trimming: 2 bases; J trimming: 7 bases; junction bases outside the gene matches: 8. The CDR3 extends over 17 amino acids. CDR3 region: CASSQPTSGGRDGELFF. CDR3 bases: TGCGCCAGCAGCCAACCGACTAGCGGGGGAAGGGACGGGGAGCTGTTTTTT.

Of note for this clonotype: With a much larger clone just one base away, this may be a read error. The chain links TRBV7-3 to TRBJ2-1; 8 bases line up with TRBD2. The CDR3 covers 13 residues. Germline CDR1 and CDR2: SGHTA and FQGTGA. The CDR3: CACSAGLGGEQFF. DNA of the CDR3: TGTGCCTGCAGTGCGGGACTAGGTGGCGAGCAGTTCTTC.

This clonotype was seen many times. The chain combines TRBV4-3 with TRBJ2-1; 11 bases are a match to TRBD2. CDR1 is LGHNA, CDR2 YSLEER, per germline. The CDR3 contains 20 residues. The trim removed 1 base at V and 5 bases at J, leaving 16 bases unmatched. The CDR3 reads CASSQGLSRITSGRNNEQFF. DNA of the CDR3: TGCGCCAGCAGCCAAGGCCTCTCCAGAATCACTAGCGGGAGAAACAATGAGCAGTTCTTC.

Ten or more counts support this clonotype. The V call is TRBV28, the J call TRBJ2-3; D gene unclear. The germline CDR1 and CDR2 sequences are MDHEN and SYDVKM. V lost 6 bases, J lost 3 bases, and 7 bases lay in between. This CDR3 spans 12 amino acids. CDR3 sequence: CASRGRTDTQYF. The DNA for the CDR3 is TGTGCCAGCAGGGGTCGAACAGATACGCAGTATTTT.

This clonotype was seen repeatedly, ten times or more. The CDR3 loop reads CASSLRTSLTEAFF. For the CDR3, the DNA is TGTGCCAGCAGTCTACGGACCTCGCTTACTGAAGCTTTCTTT. This chain connects TRBV28 to TRBJ1-1; D gene ambiguous. The CDR3 consists of 14 residues. The germline CDR1 and CDR2 sequences are MDHEN and SYDVKM. The V and J ends lost 5 bases and 5 bases respectively, with 15 bases between them.

This clonotype was seen ten or more times. The gene calls are TRBV5-1 and TRBJ2-1, with 10 bases fitting TRBD2. The CDR3 sequence is 15 residues long. Germline-derived CDR1 and CDR2 are SGHRS and YFSETQ. The V and J ends lost 5 bases and 8 bases, in that order; junction bases with no gene match: 10. CDR3 loop: CASRSGTSVRDEQFF. The CDR3 DNA follows: TGCGCCAGCAGGAGCGGGACTAGCGTTCGGGATGAGCAGTTCTTC.

This clonotype was seen a handful of times. The chain carries TRBV12-3 or TRBV12-4 and TRBJ2-1; D may be TRBD1 (5 bases). The ends were cut back, 2 bases at V and 9 bases at J, with 14 bases in the middle. CDR3 length: 14 residues. The CDR3, as DNA: TGTGCCAGCAGTTTATTTGCAGGGAAGGGTGAGCAGTTCTTC. Its translation: CASSLFAGKGEQFF.

Many counts were recorded for this clonotype. Here the CDR3 reads CAPSQRLAGGPLSYNEQFF. CDR3 DNA sequence: TGTGCCCCCTCCCAGAGACTAGCGGGGGGCCCCCTCTCCTACAATGAGCAGTTCTTC. This rearrangement joins TRBV21-1 to TRBJ2-1; TRBD2 is the table's D call, not checked against the DNA. TRBV21-1 is assigned pseudogene status. The CDR3 is 19 amino acids.

CDR3 protein: CATSRDRWDGTDTQYF. CDR3 coding DNA: TGTGCCACCAGCAGAGATCGGTGGGACGGCACAGATACGCAGTATTTT. The chain has TRBV15 and TRBJ2-3; D tentatively reads TRBD1 or TRBD2 (5 bases each). CDR3 length: 16 amino acids. Trimming cost V 0 bases and J 1 base, with 11 bases left between them. Germline V gene data show CDR1 as LNHNV and CDR2 as YYDKDF (reference sequence).

In its sample, this clonotype was seen many times. The V call is TRBV12-3 or TRBV12-4, the J call TRBJ2-6; possible D gene TRBD1, 5 bases. CDR3 length: 15 residues. Trimming pared 2 bases from V and 4 bases from J, leaving 9 bases between. CDR3 sequence reads: CASSLQGAGANVLTF. The CDR3 DNA reads as TGTGCCAGCAGTTTACAGGGTGCCGGGGCCAACGTCCTGACTTTC.

This clonotype was observed many times. Written as DNA, the CDR3 is TGTGCCAGCAGCCCGACTCCGGGGGGTGGCGGGGAGCTGTTTTTT. It codes for CASSPTPGGGGELFF. The chain uses TRBV11-2 and TRBJ2-2; 7 nucleotides align to TRBD2. The germline V gene has CDR1 SGHAT and CDR2 FQNNGV. The J segment lost 7 bases and the V segment lost 5 bases, leaving 10 bases of the junction unmatched. This CDR3 is built from 15 residues. Full variable domain (missing parts from reference TRBV11-2 and TRBJ2-2): EAGVAQSPRYKIIEKRQSVAFWCNPISGHATLYWYQQILGQGPKLLIQFQNNGVVDDSQLPKDRFSAERLKGVDSTLKIQPAKLEDSAVYLCASSPTPGGGGELFFGEGSRLTVL.

The V call is TRBV19, the J call TRBJ2-3; tentative D call: TRBD1 (5 bases). Germline CDR1 is LNHDA and CDR2 is SQIVND (reference sequence). V was cut by 8 bases and J by 2 bases, with 11 bases left in between. The CDR3 covers 13 residues. CDR3 loop: CASGRASTDTQYF. The CDR3 DNA is TGTGCCAGTGGCAGGGCTTCCACAGATACGCAGTATTTT.